The 19 T cell receptor beta chains presented below share a single source sample, sequenced in a study of T cells in Graves' hyperthyroidism and ophthalmopathy. Researchers amplified the TCR beta CDR3 regions from RNA transcripts. With the HTBI primer set, the TCR CDR3 went through a first round of RT-PCR. TCRdb used MiXCR to reprocess the multiplex PCR reads, holding one entry per CDR3 protein. The table includes 750,000 to 900,000 distinct CDR3 sequences, 38% detected once. Source material: blood. The source of these receptors is a man aged 18 to 29 with Graves' hyperthyroidism.

In DNA, the CDR3 is TGTGCCAGCAGTGGGACAGGGGGCCCCGATGAGAGCAGCAATCAGCCCCAGCATTTT. It encodes CASSGTGGPDESSNQPQHF. V gene TRBV6-5 combines with J gene TRBJ1-5; the match to TRBD1 covers 12 bases. Germline CDR1 reads MNHEY; CDR2 reads SVGAGI. With V trimmed by 5 bases and J by 1 base, 12 bases remained unmatched. The CDR3 spans 19 residues.

Here the CDR3 reads CSASGLLAQSTDTQYF. CDR3 nucleotides: TGCAGCGCCTCGGGGCTGCTAGCGCAATCAACAGATACGCAGTATTTT. The chain combines TRBV29-1 with TRBJ2-3; D might be TRBD2 (6 bases). V lost 7 bases, J lost 3 bases, and 23 bases lay in between. The CDR3 length is 16 residues. Germline values: CDR1 SQVTM, CDR2 ANQGSEA.

This clonotype was seen repeatedly, ten times or more. The rearrangement links TRBV7-2 to TRBJ1-1; 7 positions match TRBD1. V lost 3 bases to trimming and J lost 4 bases; unmatched junction nucleotides: 5. CDR3 length: 14 residues. Germline V CDR1 and CDR2: SGHTA, FQGNSA. For the CDR3, the DNA is TGTGCCAGCAGCTTTCACAGGGGAAGCACTGAAGCTTTCTTT. Its translation is CASSFHRGSTEAFF.

This clonotype was seen ten or more times. The chain carries TRBV7-9 and TRBJ2-7; D possibly matches TRBD1 or TRBD2 (5 bases each). The CDR3 consists of 16 residues. Trimming removed 4 bases from V and 4 bases from J, with 20 bases in between. Germline values: CDR1 SEHNR, CDR2 FQNEAQ (reference sequence). The CDR3 protein is CASSSGTLGTRYEQYF. The CDR3 DNA reads as TGTGCCAGCAGCTCCGGGACCCTTGGGACGAGGTACGAGCAGTACTTC.

V is TRBV5-6 and J is TRBJ2-7; D uncertain. Trimming left V 2 bases short and J 13 bases short, with 13 bases between. The CDR3 has 11 amino acids. Germline V gives CDR1 SGHDT, CDR2 YYEEEE. The CDR3 DNA sequence: TGTGCCAGCAGCTTCGAAGGGTTCAAATACTTC. This sequence encodes CASSFEGFKYF.

The V and J genes are TRBV9 and TRBJ1-1; D not certain. Between the trimmed V and J ends, which lost 0 bases and 8 bases, there was a span of 11 bases. CDR1 SGDLS and CDR2 YYNGEE come from the germline V gene. CDR3 length equals 13 residues. CDR3 in DNA: TGTGCCAGCAGCGTAGAGGGCGGCCGAGAAGCTTTCTTT. Its protein product is CASSVEGGREAFF.

This clonotype was counted at least ten times. The V call is TRBV20-1, the J call TRBJ2-7, with D uncertain. Germline-derived CDR1 and CDR2 are DFQATT and SNEGSKA (reference sequence). The CDR3 totals 13 residues. V was pared by 2 bases and J by 2 bases, with 10 bases between. The CDR3 spells CSARLTATYEQYF. CDR3 nucleotide sequence: TGCAGTGCTAGACTAACAGCTACCTACGAGCAGTACTTC.

The rearrangement links TRBV28 to TRBJ2-5; D ambiguous. V dropped 8 bases and J dropped 1 base, with 8 bases sitting between them. Germline lookup yields CDR1 MDHEN and CDR2 SYDVKM. The CDR3 extends over 12 amino acids. CDR3 in amino acids: CASLGPQETQYF. The CDR3 DNA is TGTGCCAGCCTAGGACCCCAAGAGACCCAGTACTTC.

The J gene is TRBJ2-3, the V gene TRBV7-4; 7 bases match TRBD1. The CDR3 is made up of 15 amino acids. Per germline, CDR1 SGHVT and CDR2 SQSDAQ. V gave up 5 bases and J gave up 4 bases; unmatched junction bases: 9. CDR3 nucleotides: TGTGCCAGCAGCCGACAGGGAATGGGGGCAGATACGCAGTATTTT. This translates into CASSRQGMGADTQYF. The whole variable domain, remainder taken from reference TRBV7-4 and TRBJ2-3, is GAGVSQSPRYKVAKRGRDVALRCDSISGHVTLYWYRQTLGQGSEVLTYSQSDAQRDKSGRPSGRFSAERPERSVSTLKIQRTEQGDSAVYLCASSRQGMGADTQYFGPGTRLTVL.

Details on this clonotype: An end of the junction differs from the germline gene, which may be a read error. The J gene is TRBJ2-2, the V gene TRBV29-1; no reliable D call. The CDR3 extends over 12 amino acids. Germline-derived CDR1 and CDR2 are SQVTM and ANQGSEA. DNA of the CDR3: TGCAGCATTGAGGAGAACACCGGGGAGCTGTTTTTT. Translated: CSIEENTGELFF.

The genes are TRBV19 and TRBJ1-1, with D perhaps TRBD1 (5 bases). Germline values: CDR1 LNHDA, CDR2 SQIVND (reference sequence). Trimming cost V 5 bases and J 4 bases, with 8 bases left between them. This CDR3 comprises 12 residues. For the CDR3, the DNA is TGTGCCAGTAGTGGGGCTAGCACTGAAGCTTTCTTT. Translated, it gives CASSGASTEAFF.

The chain carries TRBV6-4 and TRBJ2-7; D might be TRBD2 (5 bases). The CDR3 extends over 14 amino acids. The germline gives CDR1 MRHNA, CDR2 SNTAGT. Between the trimmed V and J ends, which lost 7 bases and 4 bases, there was a span of 17 bases. The CDR3 coding sequence is TGTGCCAGCACCGGGAATCCGACCTATTACGAGCAGTACTTC. Translating it yields CASTGNPTYYEQYF.

This clonotype was seen a handful of times. The J gene is TRBJ1-1, the V gene TRBV19; D gene ambiguous. The germline gives CDR1 LNHDA, CDR2 SQIVND (reference sequence). V was trimmed by 1 base and J by 3 bases, leaving 15 bases between them. This CDR3 spans 16 amino acids. The CDR3 sequence: CASSIGPSAGHTEAFF. The CDR3 DNA sequence: TGTGCCAGTAGTATAGGACCCTCCGCGGGCCACACTGAAGCTTTCTTT.

On this clonotype: Mismatch with germline at one junction end may stem from a read error. The rearrangement links TRBV10-3 to TRBJ2-2; maybe TRBD2 (6 bases). Germline V gene sequence: CDR1 ENHRY, CDR2 SYGVKD. The CDR3 contains 16 residues. The CDR3 sequence is CASSEGGRGPSGELFF. CDR3 nucleotide sequence: TGTGCCAGCAGTGAAGGAGGGCGGGGTCCCTCCGGGGAGCTGTTTTTT.

As for this clonotype: This may come from a read error, since a much larger clone is one base off. The V and J genes are TRBV12-3 or TRBV12-4 and TRBJ1-2, with 8 bases that match TRBD1. There are 12 residues in the CDR3. CDR3 sequence: CAGSWTGNGYTF. The CDR3 DNA reads as TGTGCCGGCAGCTGGACAGGGAATGGCTACACCTTC.

The rearrangement uses TRBV7-9 and TRBJ1-2, with TRBD1 matching over 8 bases. CDR1 is SEHNR and CDR2 is FQNEAQ in the germline V gene (reference sequence). This CDR3 contains 15 residues. After removal of 2 bases from V and 6 bases from J, the junction contained 8 bases not matched to a gene. The CDR3 spells CASSLLAGGADGYTF. The DNA of the CDR3 is TGTGCCAGCAGCTTATTGGCAGGGGGCGCGGATGGCTACACCTTC.

This clonotype has more than one count but fewer than ten. The CDR3 nucleotides read TGTGCCAGCAAGAGCTCCTACGAGCAGTACTTC. Translating it yields CASKSSYEQYF. The V gene is TRBV9, the J gene TRBJ2-7; no clear D. The ends were cut back, 6 bases at V and 0 bases at J, with 4 bases in the middle. CDR3 size: 11 residues. Per the germline V gene, CDR1 is SGDLS and CDR2 is YYNGEE.

This clonotype has more than one count but fewer than ten. The rearrangement uses TRBV4-3 and TRBJ2-5; 9 positions agree with TRBD1. In germline, CDR1 is LGHNA, CDR2 YSLEER. This CDR3 contains 14 residues. V shed 0 bases, J shed 7 bases, and the junction held 3 bases outside the gene matches. In DNA form, the CDR3 reads TGCGCCAGCAGCCAAGAACGGGACAGGGTGACCCAGTACTTC. This encodes CASSQERDRVTQYF.

This chain connects TRBV12-3 or TRBV12-4 to TRBJ1-4, with D possibly matching TRBD1 (6 bases). V was clipped by 4 bases and J by 8 bases, with 14 bases between them. The CDR3 spans 14 residues. The CDR3 region is CASSYDRRGEKLFF. For the CDR3, the DNA is TGTGCCAGCAGTTACGACAGGAGGGGAGAAAAACTGTTTTTT.